The present T cell receptor beta chain was sequenced within a study of shared clonotypes between healthy human individuals. Study-wide background: Per donor, three plates held CD4 naive cells, three held CD4 memory, two held CD8 naive and one held CD8 memory.

About this clone: Its specificity is not known.

The authors divided CD4+ cells into CD45RA+ naive and CD45RA-negative memory subsets. Assay used: immunoSEQ multiplex PCR; TCRdb lists only in-frame clones, some missing. The data show about 1,500,000 clones, with around 97% seen just once and 1% to 1.5% held by the top ten. The V gene's germline CDR1 is SNHLY and CDR2 FYNNEI. The V and J ends lost 3 bases and 0 bases respectively, with 8 bases between them. The CDR3 is made up of 14 amino acids. General study points: Clonotypes shared by all four donors outscored non-shared clonotypes in generation probability. An expected dependence of interdonor clonotype sharing on sequencing depth was noted.

The gene calls are TRBV2 and TRBJ1-1, with D perhaps TRBD1 (5 bases). The receptor was derived from a man aged 25 to 45 in good health. The material sequenced was naive CD4+ T cells sorted from blood. Subset reported: CD45RA+ positively selected. DNA of the CDR3: TGTGCCAGCAGTGACAGGGTTGTGAACACTGAAGCTTTCTTT. Its translation: CASSDRVVNTEAFF. The complete variable domain, with remaining parts taken from reference TRBV2 and TRBJ1-1, reads EPEVTQTPSHQVTQMGQEVILRCVPISNHLYFYWYRQILGQKVEFLVSFYNNEISEKSEIFDDQFSVERPDGSNFTLKIRSTKLEDSAMYFCASSDRVVNTEAFFGQGTRLTVV.